This paragraph reports one T cell receptor beta chain. CDR3 length equals 14 residues. After removal of 8 bases from V and 5 bases from J, the junction contained 9 bases not matched to a gene. From germline, CDR1 is MNHEY and CDR2 SMNVEV (reference sequence). The data were taken from a study of blood T cell repertoires in COVID-19. Study summary: Acute and convalescent COVID-19 specimens originated in the United States, Italy and Spain. From T cells, B-cell-depleted T cells, or PBMCs came the material, which was cDNA or gDNA.

The study recruited exposed participants who had met a COVID-19 case within 2 weeks before entry. Produced via immunoSEQ multiplex PCR; TCRdb's table is partial and in-frame only. The sample has fewer than 350,000 clones, more than 70% seen once; the top ten hold approximately 1%. Material for sequencing was PBMCs or T cells enriched from blood (not recorded which). The V call is TRBV27, the J call TRBJ1-1; the match to TRBD1 covers 9 bases. The sequence was collected from a woman in her thirties who had been exposed to COVID-19. CDR3 region: CASQPETGGTEAFF. Written as DNA, the CDR3 is TGTGCCAGCCAGCCCGAGACAGGGGGGACTGAAGCTTTCTTT.